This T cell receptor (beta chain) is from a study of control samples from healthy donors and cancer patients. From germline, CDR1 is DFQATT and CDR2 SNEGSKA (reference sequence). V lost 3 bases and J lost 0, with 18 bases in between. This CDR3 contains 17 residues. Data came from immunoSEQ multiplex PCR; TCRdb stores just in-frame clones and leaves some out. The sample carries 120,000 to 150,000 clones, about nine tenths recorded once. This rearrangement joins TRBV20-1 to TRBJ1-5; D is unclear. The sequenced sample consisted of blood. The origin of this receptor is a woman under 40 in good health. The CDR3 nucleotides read TGCAGTGCTAGTGGGTTCGAGGCAGATTATAGCAATCAGCCCCAGCATTTT. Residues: CSASGFEADYSNQPQHF.